Shown below are 30 T cell receptor beta chains from a single sample sequenced in a study of T cells in Graves' hyperthyroidism and ophthalmopathy. Researchers took RNA transcripts and amplified the TCR beta CDR3 regions from them. The HTBI primer set drove a first-round RT-PCR of the TCR CDR3. Each CDR3 protein gets one entry after TCRdb re-called the multiplex PCR reads with MiXCR. Here the sample spans 210,000 or so distinct CDR3 sequences, roughly 15% being singletons. What was sequenced was blood. All receptors come from a man between 45 and 60 years old with Graves' hyperthyroidism.

This clonotype was seen many times. The gene calls are TRBV20-1 and TRBJ2-1, with D perhaps matching TRBD1 (6 bases). Germline assignment: CDR1 DFQATT and CDR2 SNEGSKA (reference sequence). V was clipped by 6 bases and J by 0 bases, with 12 bases between them. The CDR3 extends over 14 amino acids. The CDR3 coding sequence is TGCAGTGCCCTCGAGGGGGTCTCCTACAATGAGCAGTTCTTC. This codes for CSALEGVSYNEQFF.

This clonotype was seen more than once but under ten times. The J gene is TRBJ1-6, the V gene TRBV7-9; 7 nucleotides align to TRBD1. V lost 0 bases, J lost 14 bases, and 4 bases stayed unmatched. The germline V gene has CDR1 SEHNR and CDR2 FQNEAQ (reference sequence). This CDR3 has 13 amino acids. The CDR3 DNA follows: TGTGCCAGCAGCTTAGCGCCAGGGGGATCCCTCCACTTT. This encodes CASSLAPGGSLHF. The entire variable domain, with the rest obtained from reference TRBV7-9 and TRBJ1-6, is as follows: DTGVSQNPRHKITKRGQNVTFRCDPISEHNRLYWYRQTLGQGPEFLTYFQNEAQLEKSRLLSDRFSAERPKGSFSTLEIQRTEQGDSAMYLCASSLAPGGSLHFGNGTRLTVT.

Concerning this clonotype: Possible read error: a much larger clone is one base away. V gene TRBV20-1 combines with J gene TRBJ1-3, with 9 positions matching TRBD1. The germline gives CDR1 DFQATT, CDR2 SNEGSKA (reference sequence). V was clipped by 5 bases and J by 4 bases; unmatched bases: 6. The CDR3 runs to 14 residues. Here the CDR3 reads CSAGSDRGGNTIYF. The CDR3 nucleotides are TGCAGTGCTGGATCGGACAGGGGAGGAAACACCATATATTTT.

This clonotype was seen more than once but under ten times. The chain combines TRBV20-1 with TRBJ2-1, with 11 bases aligning to TRBD2. CDR3 size: 15 residues. Germline V CDR1 and CDR2: DFQATT, SNEGSKA (reference sequence). After removal of 2 bases from V and 9 bases from J, the junction contained 9 bases not matched to a gene. CDR3 sequence reads: CSARYTLAGGGEQFF. Written as DNA, the CDR3 is TGCAGTGCTAGATATACCCTAGCGGGAGGTGGTGAGCAGTTCTTC.

This clonotype was recorded at least ten times. The genes are TRBV5-1 and TRBJ2-4; no firm D call. The CDR3 loop spans 15 amino acids. Germline V gene data show CDR1 as SGHRS and CDR2 as YFSETQ. Trimming stripped 0 bases from V and 0 bases from J, with 7 bases between. The CDR3 DNA follows: TGCGCCAGCAGCTTGGATAACGGAGCCAAAAACATTCAGTACTTC. Amino acid sequence: CASSLDNGAKNIQYF.

The V call is TRBV19, the J call TRBJ2-7, with TRBD1 matching 9 bases. After removal of 6 bases from V and 3 bases from J, the junction contained 6 bases not matched to a gene. The CDR3 spans 14 residues. CDR1 is LNHDA and CDR2 is SQIVND in the germline V gene (reference sequence). CDR3 DNA sequence: TGTGCCAGTAGCACCGGGACAGGGTTCTACGAGCAGTACTTC. Its translation: CASSTGTGFYEQYF.

This clonotype was seen at least ten times. The chain recombines TRBV27 with TRBJ1-1; D unresolved. V was clipped by 10 bases and J by 4 bases, with 16 bases between them. Per the germline V gene, CDR1 is MNHEY and CDR2 is SMNVEV (reference sequence). This CDR3 spans 13 amino acids. This chain's CDR3 is CATSLTMGTEAFF. The CDR3 DNA is TGTGCCACCTCGCTCACAATGGGCACTGAAGCTTTCTTT.

This chain links TRBV27 with TRBJ1-4, with 10 positions matching TRBD1. V lost 8 bases, J lost 7 bases, and 13 bases stayed unmatched. Germline values: CDR1 MNHEY, CDR2 SMNVEV (reference sequence). CDR3 length: 16 residues. CDR3 amino acids: CASASGMTGGTEKLFF. The CDR3 DNA reads TGTGCCAGCGCGTCTGGGATGACAGGGGGCACTGAAAAACTGTTTTTT.

This clonotype was seen at least ten times. V is TRBV28 and J is TRBJ2-7, with a possible D match to TRBD2 (6 bases). Trimming took 7 bases from V and 2 from J, leaving 12 bases between them. The CDR3 consists of 13 residues. CDR1 is MDHEN, CDR2 SYDVKM, per germline. CDR3 DNA sequence: TGTGCCAGCAAAACGGGACTCACCTACGAGCAGTACTTC. Translated: CASKTGLTYEQYF.

In regard to this clonotype: A much larger clone sits a single nucleotide away, making a read error possible. The V call is TRBV6-1, the J call TRBJ2-3, with D perhaps matching TRBD1 or TRBD2 (6 bases each). V was clipped by 10 bases and J by 1 base, with 21 bases between them. CDR3 length: 16 residues. Germline V gene data show CDR1 as MNHNS and CDR2 as SASEGT. Written as DNA, the CDR3 is TGTGCCACCCCGAGGGGGGCCTTACGAGGCACAGATACGCAGTATTTT. This codes for CATPRGALRGTDTQYF.

CDR3: CASSPIGPRNYGYTF. Written as DNA, the CDR3 is TGTGCCAGCAGCCCTATAGGCCCACGGAACTATGGCTACACCTTC. The chain links TRBV11-2 to TRBJ1-2; no reliable D call. V was clipped by 5 bases and J by 2 bases, with 15 bases between them. Germline values: CDR1 SGHAT, CDR2 FQNNGV. The CDR3 contains 15 residues.

This clonotype was recorded at least ten times. V and J are TRBV5-5 and TRBJ2-1; D is undetermined. Per the germline V gene, CDR1 is SGHKS and CDR2 is YYEKEE (reference sequence). V was pared by 1 base and J by 9 bases, with 11 bases between. The CDR3 has 13 residues. The CDR3 DNA follows: TGTGCCAGCAGCTTGTTCGCAGTTGGTGAGCAGTTCTTC. It yields the protein CASSLFAVGEQFF.

A word on this clonotype: A single base separates this from a much larger clone, so it may be a read error. CDR3 residues: CASSHYSEQFF. The CDR3, as DNA: TGTGCCAGCAGCCACTACAGTGAGCAGTTCTTC. The J gene is TRBJ2-1, the V gene TRBV27; no clear D. This CDR3 is built from 11 residues. Per germline, CDR1 MNHEY and CDR2 SMNVEV (reference sequence).

The rearrangement uses TRBV20-1 and TRBJ2-3; D perhaps matches TRBD2 (7 bases). The CDR3 consists of 12 residues. Germline V gives CDR1 DFQATT, CDR2 SNEGSKA (reference sequence). Trimming pared 4 bases from V and 5 bases from J, leaving 10 bases between. The CDR3 spells CSAKGGGDTQYF. As DNA, the CDR3 is TGCAGTGCTAAGGGAGGGGGAGATACGCAGTATTTT.

This clonotype has ten or more counts. V usage is TRBV7-2 and J usage is TRBJ1-2; D might be TRBD1 (5 bases). V dropped 4 bases and J dropped 2 bases, with 11 bases sitting between them. Germline values: CDR1 SGHTA, CDR2 FQGNSA. The length of the CDR3 is 14 residues. CDR3 sequence: CASSSRDPNYGYTF. The CDR3 DNA is TGTGCCAGCAGCTCCAGGGATCCCAACTATGGCTACACCTTC.

This clonotype appeared many times. The CDR3 sequence: CASRQQGLTTDTQYF. In DNA form, the CDR3 reads TGTGCCAGCAGACAACAGGGGCTCACCACAGATACGCAGTATTTT. The chain joins TRBV6-1 to TRBJ2-3, with 7 bases aligning to TRBD1. With 6 bases clipped from V and 2 bases from J, the junction kept 8 bases outside the gene matches. CDR1 MNHNS and CDR2 SASEGT come from the germline V gene. The CDR3 has 15 amino acids.

This clonotype was seen repeatedly, ten times or more. The CDR3 coding sequence is TGTGCCAGCAGTGAAGTTACGAGAGGGCCCTATGGCTACACCTTC. This gives the protein CASSEVTRGPYGYTF. This rearrangement joins TRBV6-1 to TRBJ1-2; no definite D call. CDR3 length equals 15 residues. The germline CDR1 and CDR2 sequences are MNHNS and SASEGT. Trimming took 1 base from V and 4 from J, leaving 13 bases between them.

This clonotype was seen many times. J is TRBJ2-1 and V is TRBV18, with a possible D match to TRBD2 (6 bases). Germline lookup yields CDR1 KGHSH and CDR2 LQKENI. CDR3 length equals 16 residues. V was shortened by 2 bases and J by 3 bases, with 14 bases between the two germline ends. CDR3 amino acids: CASSPIWTGVYNEQFF. The CDR3 DNA sequence: TGTGCCAGCTCACCAATTTGGACGGGAGTCTACAATGAGCAGTTCTTC.

This clonotype was seen at least ten times. This chain links TRBV3-1 with TRBJ2-5; D ambiguous. Trimming left V 2 bases short and J 0 bases short, with 4 bases between. The CDR3 spans 13 residues. Germline assignment: CDR1 LGHDT and CDR2 YNNKEL (reference sequence). CDR3 nucleotides: TGTGCCAGCAGCCAACGACACCAAGAGACCCAGTACTTC. Translation gives CASSQRHQETQYF.

This clonotype was seen at least ten times. The chain carries TRBV12-5 and TRBJ2-7, with TRBD1 matching over 11 bases. In germline, CDR1 is LGHNT, CDR2 FRNRAP. The CDR3 covers 16 residues. V shed 0 bases and J 2 bases; nucleotides not matched to a gene: 3. The CDR3 bases are TGTGCTAGTGGTTTGGTACTGGGACAGGGGGCCTACGAGCAGTACTTC. It codes for CASGLVLGQGAYEQYF.

The genes are TRBV5-1 and TRBJ1-2, with 8 bases fitting TRBD1. With 4 bases clipped from V and 6 bases from J, the junction kept 5 bases outside the gene matches. The CDR3 covers 13 residues. The germline V gene encodes CDR1 SGHRS and CDR2 YFSETQ. CDR3 sequence: CASSLPGGHGYTF. For the CDR3, the DNA is TGCGCCAGCAGCCTACCAGGGGGCCATGGCTACACCTTC.

The chain employs TRBV6-2 or TRBV6-3 and TRBJ2-2, with 7 bases matching TRBD2. The CDR3 totals 13 residues. Trimming took 9 bases from V and 6 from J; bases not matched to a gene: 7. Germline CDR1 MNHEY, CDR2 SVGEGT. CDR3 bases: TGTGCCAGTAGGGGCGGGAGAGCCGGGGAGCTGTTTTTT. Its translation: CASRGGRAGELFF.

This clonotype has only a few counts. V and J are TRBV4-1 and TRBJ2-1, with D perhaps TRBD1 (6 bases). From germline, CDR1 is MGHRA and CDR2 YSYEKL. With 4 bases removed from V and 5 bases from J, the gap between germline ends came to 12 bases. The CDR3 loop spans 14 amino acids. This chain's CDR3 is CASSRGTPNNEQFF. CDR3 in DNA: TGCGCCAGCAGCCGGGGGACACCTAACAATGAGCAGTTCTTC.

This clonotype has ten or more counts. V is TRBV28 and J is TRBJ2-3; TRBD2 matches 7 bases. The CDR3 consists of 12 residues. J was trimmed by 7 bases and V by 6 bases; bases with no gene match: 4. Germline CDR1 is MDHEN and CDR2 is SYDVKM. The CDR3 spells CASRTGTNTQYF. As DNA, the CDR3 is TGTGCCAGCAGAACCGGGACTAATACGCAGTATTTT. The full variable domain, its missing parts supplied by reference TRBV28 and TRBJ2-3, is DVKVTQSSRYLVKRTGEKVFLECVQDMDHENMFWYRQDPGLGLRLIYFSYDVKMKEKGDIPEGYSVSREKKERFSLILESASTNQTSMYLCASRTGTNTQYFGPGTRLTVL.

This clonotype was found a few times. The chain has TRBV19 and TRBJ1-5, with D possibly being TRBD1 (5 bases). V dropped 4 bases and J dropped 5 bases, with 12 bases sitting between them. This CDR3 contains 14 residues. Germline V gene lookup returns CDR1 LNHDA and CDR2 SQIVND (reference sequence). The CDR3 sequence: CASSTGIQDQPQHF. The CDR3 DNA follows: TGTGCCAGTAGTACCGGCATACAGGATCAGCCCCAGCATTTT.

The chain links TRBV3-1 to TRBJ2-1; weak D call: TRBD2 (6 bases). With 6 bases removed from V and 7 bases from J, the gap between germline ends came to 13 bases. Per germline, CDR1 LGHDT and CDR2 YNNKEL (reference sequence). This CDR3 is 13 amino acids long. CDR3 loop: CASSELRENEQFF. DNA of the CDR3: TGTGCCAGCAGTGAACTCCGGGAGAATGAGCAGTTCTTC.

The rearrangement links TRBV3-1 to TRBJ1-2; 7 nucleotides match TRBD1. CDR1 and CDR2 from the germline V gene are LGHDT and YNNKEL (reference sequence). This CDR3 has 15 amino acids. V gave up 1 base and J gave up 4 bases; unmatched junction bases: 6. The CDR3 DNA reads TGTGCCAGCAGCCAAGGAAGGGGGCCGGTCTATGGCTACACCTTC. It is translated as CASSQGRGPVYGYTF.

CDR3 residues: CASSLDTTYEQYF. For the CDR3, the DNA is TGTGCCAGCAGCTTGGACACCACATACGAGCAGTACTTC. The chain is built from TRBV7-6 and TRBJ2-7; TRBD1 might be the D (5 bases). The CDR3 extends over 13 amino acids. Trimming shortened V by 3 bases and J by 4 bases, and 10 bases separated the two germline ends. CDR1 is SGHVS and CDR2 is FNYEAQ in the germline V gene.

This clonotype was picked up many times. The chain uses TRBV12-3 or TRBV12-4 and TRBJ2-2, with D unclear. The germline V and J ends were trimmed by 2 bases and 6 bases, with 10 bases remaining between them. The CDR3 contains 14 residues. CDR3 amino acids: CASSLKRGAGELFF. The CDR3 coding sequence is TGTGCCAGCAGTTTAAAACGTGGGGCCGGGGAGCTGTTTTTT.

Many counts were recorded for this clonotype. The chain couples TRBV5-1 to TRBJ1-5; D ambiguous. CDR1 is SGHRS and CDR2 is YFSETQ in the germline V gene. The V and J ends lost 2 bases and 6 bases respectively, with 6 bases between them. CDR3 length: 12 residues. The CDR3 loop is CASSLGPQPQHF. The DNA of the CDR3 is TGCGCCAGCAGCTTAGGTCCTCAGCCCCAGCATTTT. Full variable domain (outside the CDR3, taken from reference TRBV5-1 and TRBJ1-5): KAGVTQTPRYLIKTRGQQVTLSCSPISGHRSVSWYQQTPGQGLQFLFEYFSETQRNKGNFPGRFSGRQFSNSRSEMNVSTLELGDSALYLCASSLGPQPQHFGDGTRLSIL.